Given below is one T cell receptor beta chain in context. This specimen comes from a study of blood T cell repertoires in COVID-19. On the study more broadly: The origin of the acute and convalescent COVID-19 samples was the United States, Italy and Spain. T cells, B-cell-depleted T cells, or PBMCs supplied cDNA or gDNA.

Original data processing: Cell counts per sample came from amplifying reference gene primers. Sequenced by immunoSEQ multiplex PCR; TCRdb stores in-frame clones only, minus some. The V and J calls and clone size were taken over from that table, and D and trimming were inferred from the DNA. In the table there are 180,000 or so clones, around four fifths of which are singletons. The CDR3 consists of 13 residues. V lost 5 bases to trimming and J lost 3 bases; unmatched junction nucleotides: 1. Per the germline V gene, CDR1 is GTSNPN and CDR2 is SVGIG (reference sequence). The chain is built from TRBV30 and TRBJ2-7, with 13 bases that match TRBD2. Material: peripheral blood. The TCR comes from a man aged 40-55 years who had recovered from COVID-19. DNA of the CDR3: TGTGCCTGGGGGACTAGCGGGGTCTACGAGCAGTACTTC. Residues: CAWGTSGVYEQYF.